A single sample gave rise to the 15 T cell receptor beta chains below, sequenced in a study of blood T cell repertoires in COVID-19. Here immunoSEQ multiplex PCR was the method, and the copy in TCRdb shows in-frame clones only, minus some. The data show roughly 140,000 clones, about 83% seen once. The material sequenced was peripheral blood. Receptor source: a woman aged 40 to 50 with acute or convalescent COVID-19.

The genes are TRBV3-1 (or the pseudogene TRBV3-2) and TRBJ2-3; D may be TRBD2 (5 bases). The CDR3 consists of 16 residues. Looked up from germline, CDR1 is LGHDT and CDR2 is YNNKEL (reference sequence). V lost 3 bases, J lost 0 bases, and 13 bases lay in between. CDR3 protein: CASSQGAAPSTDTQYF. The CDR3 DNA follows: TGTGCCAGCAGCCAGGGAGCGGCCCCTAGCACAGATACGCAGTATTTT.

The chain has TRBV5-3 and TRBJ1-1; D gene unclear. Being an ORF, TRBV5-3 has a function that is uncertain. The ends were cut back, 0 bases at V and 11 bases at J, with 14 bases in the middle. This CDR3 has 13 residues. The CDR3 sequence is CARSLGGEGPAFF. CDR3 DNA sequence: TGTGCCAGAAGCTTGGGTGGTGAGGGCCCGGCTTTCTTT.

CDR3 region: CASSPRGYNEQFF. CDR3 nucleotides: TGTGCCAGCAGCCCCAGGGGGTACAATGAGCAGTTCTTC. The chain employs TRBV11-1 and TRBJ2-1, with 7 bases matching TRBD1. The junction had 2 bases not matched to a gene; V was cut back by 5 bases and J by 4 bases. This CDR3 spans 13 amino acids. CDR1 SGHAT and CDR2 FQDESV come from the germline V gene (reference sequence).

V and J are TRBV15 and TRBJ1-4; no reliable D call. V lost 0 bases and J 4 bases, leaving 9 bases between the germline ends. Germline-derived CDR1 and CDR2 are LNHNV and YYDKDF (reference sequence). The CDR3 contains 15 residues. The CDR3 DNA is TGTGCCACCAGCAGAGATCCCGGGAATAATGAAAAACTGTTTTTT. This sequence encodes CATSRDPGNNEKLFF.

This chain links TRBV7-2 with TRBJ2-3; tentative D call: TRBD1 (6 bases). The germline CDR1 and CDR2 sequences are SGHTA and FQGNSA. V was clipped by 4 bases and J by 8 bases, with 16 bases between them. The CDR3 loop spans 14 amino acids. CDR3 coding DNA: TGTGCCAGCAGCTCCACAGGGAAAGGTTCTACGCAGTATTTT. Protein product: CASSSTGKGSTQYF.

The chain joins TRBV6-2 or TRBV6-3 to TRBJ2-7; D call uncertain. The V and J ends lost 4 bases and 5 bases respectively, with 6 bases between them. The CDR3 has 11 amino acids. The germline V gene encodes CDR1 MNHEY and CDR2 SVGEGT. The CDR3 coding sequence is TGTGCCAGCAGTTCACACAACGAGCAGTACTTC. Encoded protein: CASSSHNEQYF.

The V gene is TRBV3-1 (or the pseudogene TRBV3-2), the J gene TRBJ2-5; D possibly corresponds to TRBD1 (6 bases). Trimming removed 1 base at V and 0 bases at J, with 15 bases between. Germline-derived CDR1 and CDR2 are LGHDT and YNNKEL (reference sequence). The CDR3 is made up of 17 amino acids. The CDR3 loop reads CASSQVGQPSYQETQYF. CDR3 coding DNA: TGTGCCAGCAGCCAAGTCGGACAGCCTTCGTACCAAGAGACCCAGTACTTC.

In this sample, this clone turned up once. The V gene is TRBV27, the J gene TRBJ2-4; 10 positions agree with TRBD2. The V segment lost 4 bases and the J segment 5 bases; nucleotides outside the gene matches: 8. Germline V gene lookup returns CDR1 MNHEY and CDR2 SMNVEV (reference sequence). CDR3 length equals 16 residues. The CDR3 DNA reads TGTGCCAGCAGTTCAACTAGCGGGACCCGACAAAACATTCAGTACTTC. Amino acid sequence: CASSSTSGTRQNIQYF.

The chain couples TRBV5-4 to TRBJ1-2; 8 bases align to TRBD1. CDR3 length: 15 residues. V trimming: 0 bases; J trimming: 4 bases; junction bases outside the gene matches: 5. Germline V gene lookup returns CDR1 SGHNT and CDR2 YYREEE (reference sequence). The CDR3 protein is CASSLGGQGLYGYTF. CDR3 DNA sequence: TGTGCCAGCAGCTTGGGCGGACAGGGCCTCTATGGCTACACCTTC.

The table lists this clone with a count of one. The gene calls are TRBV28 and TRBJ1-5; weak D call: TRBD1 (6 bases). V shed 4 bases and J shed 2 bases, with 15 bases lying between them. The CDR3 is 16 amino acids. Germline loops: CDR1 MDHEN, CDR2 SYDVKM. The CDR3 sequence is CASSYPRGARNQPQHF. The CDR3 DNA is TGTGCCAGCAGTTACCCACGGGGGGCACGCAATCAGCCCCAGCATTTT.

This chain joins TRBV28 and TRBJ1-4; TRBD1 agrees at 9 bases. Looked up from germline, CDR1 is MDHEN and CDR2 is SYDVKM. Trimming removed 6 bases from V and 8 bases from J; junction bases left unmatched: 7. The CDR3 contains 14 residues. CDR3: CASSLNRGREKLFF. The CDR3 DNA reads TGTGCCAGCAGCTTAAACAGGGGGCGGGAAAAACTGTTTTTT.

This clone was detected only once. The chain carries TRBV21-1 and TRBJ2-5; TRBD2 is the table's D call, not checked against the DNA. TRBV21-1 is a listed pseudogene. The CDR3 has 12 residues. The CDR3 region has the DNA TGTGCCAGCAGCGGGACTAGCGTACGGCTGTACTTC. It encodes CASSGTSVRLYF.

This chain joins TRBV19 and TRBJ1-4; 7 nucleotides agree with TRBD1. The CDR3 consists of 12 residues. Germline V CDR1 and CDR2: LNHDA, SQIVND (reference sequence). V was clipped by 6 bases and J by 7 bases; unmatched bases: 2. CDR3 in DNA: TGTGCCAGTAGGGGACAGATTGAAAAACTGTTTTTT. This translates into CASRGQIEKLFF.

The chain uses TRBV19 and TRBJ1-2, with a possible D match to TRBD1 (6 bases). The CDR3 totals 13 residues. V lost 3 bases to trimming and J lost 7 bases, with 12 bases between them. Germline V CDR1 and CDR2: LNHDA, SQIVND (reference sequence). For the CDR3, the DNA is TGTGCCAGTAGTATGGGGGCTGCTATTGGCTACACCTTC. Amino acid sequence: CASSMGAAIGYTF.

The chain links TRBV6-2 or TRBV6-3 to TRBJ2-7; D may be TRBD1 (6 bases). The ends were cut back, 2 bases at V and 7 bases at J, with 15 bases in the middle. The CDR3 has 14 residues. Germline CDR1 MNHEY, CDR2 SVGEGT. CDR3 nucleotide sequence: TGTGCCAGCAGTTACGGTACAGGGTTGGCGGAGCAGTACTTC. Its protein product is CASSYGTGLAEQYF.